The source of this TCR beta chain is a study of glioma-infiltrating T cells after dendritic cell vaccination. Whole-study context: Patients had newly diagnosed or recurrent glioblastoma and received dendritic cell vaccines. Findings and limits, study-wide: Survival was not directly related to TCR clonality in these patients.

The PCR used 60 V beta and 13 J beta primers. Data came from immunoSEQ multiplex PCR; TCRdb stores just in-frame clones and leaves some out. Of some 90,000 clones listed, around four fifths are singletons. With respect to this clone: The target antigen is unknown.

Time point meaning: after dendritic cell vaccination, including at tumor progression/relapse. All glioblastoma patients lacked an isocitrate dehydrogenase mutation. The clonotype comes from a human donor with glioblastoma. Here the sequenced sample was blood, taken after dendritic cell vaccination.

The CDR3 DNA follows: TGCGCCAGCAGCTACCAAGAGGGAAGCTTCGATGAGCAGTTCTTC. Amino acid sequence: CASSYQEGSFDEQFF. The V call is TRBV5-1, the J call TRBJ2-1; D might be TRBD2 (5 bases). The CDR3 contains 15 residues. The V gene lost 3 bases and the J gene lost 8 bases, with 18 bases spanning the gap. Germline V gives CDR1 SGHRS, CDR2 YFSETQ.